A selection of T cell receptor beta chains follows, all from one sample in a study of cytomegalovirus exposure and HLA in healthy donors. Assay used: immunoSEQ multiplex PCR; TCRdb lists only in-frame clones, some missing. The sample contains about 130,000 clones, around 76% of which appear only once. Sequencing was done on a sample of PBMCs. These TCRs come from a woman aged 50 to 65 in good health and CMV-seronegative. The CDR3 runs from the conserved cysteine through the conserved F or W. Fields, in order: J gene, clone size, D gene, V gene, CDR3 protein, CDR3 DNA. The D gene is left open where the match is weak. The size field is filled for only some rows; it gives once, few, many or a size class.

j_call: TRBJ1-4; clone_size: NA; d_call: TRBD1; v_call: TRBV15; cdr3_aa: CATSKDRGLEKLFF; cdr3_nt: TGTGCCACCAGCAAAGACAGGGGGTTAGAAAAACTGTTTTTT
j_call: TRBJ2-7; clone_size: few; d_call: TRBD1; v_call: TRBV5-6; cdr3_aa: CASSLPTGGQNEQYF; cdr3_nt: TGTGCCAGCAGCTTACCGACAGGGGGCCAAAATGAGCAGTACTTC
j_call: TRBJ2-2; clone_size: NA; d_call: NA; v_call: TRBV6-1; cdr3_aa: CASSEEDGRRTGELFF; cdr3_nt: TGTGCCAGCAGTGAAGAGGACGGGAGAAGAACCGGGGAGCTGTTTTTT
j_call: TRBJ2-2; clone_size: NA; d_call: NA; v_call: TRBV4-3; cdr3_aa: CASSQDGGLSTGELFF; cdr3_nt: TGCGCCAGCAGCCAAGACGGGGGACTCTCGACCGGGGAGCTGTTTTTT
j_call: TRBJ1-2; clone_size: NA; d_call: TRBD1; v_call: TRBV5-6; cdr3_aa: CASSLSDRGGGGYTF; cdr3_nt: TGTGCCAGCAGCTTGTCGGACAGGGGTGGGGGTGGCTACACCTTC
j_call: TRBJ1-1; clone_size: once; d_call: TRBD1; v_call: TRBV4-1; cdr3_aa: CASSHPPGTVNTEAFF; cdr3_nt: TGCGCCAGCAGCCATCCCCCCGGGACAGTGAACACTGAAGCTTTCTTT
j_call: TRBJ1-1; clone_size: NA; d_call: NA; v_call: TRBV7-2; cdr3_aa: CASSLLRGNTEAFF; cdr3_nt: TGTGCCAGCAGCTTACTCAGGGGGAACACTGAAGCTTTCTTT
j_call: TRBJ2-3; clone_size: once; d_call: NA; v_call: TRBV4-2; cdr3_aa: CASSQSSMYSDTQYF; cdr3_nt: TGTGCCAGCAGCCAATCTAGCATGTATTCGGATACGCAGTATTTT
j_call: TRBJ2-5; clone_size: NA; d_call: TRBD2; v_call: TRBV7-9; cdr3_aa: CASSLGPSGHQETQYF; cdr3_nt: TGTGCCAGCAGCTTAGGTCCTAGCGGTCACCAAGAGACCCAGTACTTC
j_call: TRBJ2-2; clone_size: NA; d_call: TRBD2; v_call: TRBV7-2; cdr3_aa: CASSPRSGRAGGELFF; cdr3_nt: TGTGCCAGCAGCCCCCGGAGCGGGAGGGCCGGGGGGGAGCTGTTTTTT
j_call: TRBJ2-3; clone_size: NA; d_call: NA; v_call: TRBV4-1; cdr3_aa: CASSQTIAESTDTQYF; cdr3_nt: TGCGCCAGCAGCCAGACAATAGCGGAATCCACAGATACGCAGTATTTT
j_call: TRBJ1-1; clone_size: NA; d_call: NA; v_call: TRBV19; cdr3_aa: CASSITGLNTEAFF; cdr3_nt: TGTGCCAGTAGTATAACAGGGTTGAACACTGAAGCTTTCTTT
j_call: TRBJ2-2; clone_size: once; d_call: NA; v_call: TRBV11-2; cdr3_aa: CASSFVAGKAGELFF; cdr3_nt: TGTGCCAGCAGCTTCGTGGCAGGGAAGGCCGGGGAGCTGTTTTTT
j_call: TRBJ2-5; clone_size: NA; d_call: NA; v_call: TRBV7-9; cdr3_aa: CASSLVGHPEVETQYF; cdr3_nt: TGTGCCAGCAGCTTAGTTGGACATCCTGAGGTAGAGACCCAGTACTTC
j_call: TRBJ1-6; clone_size: NA; d_call: NA; v_call: TRBV13; cdr3_aa: CASSFFLGGTNSPLHF; cdr3_nt: TGTGCCAGCAGCTTTTTCCTTGGAGGGACCAATTCACCCCTCCACTTT